This T cell receptor beta chain was retrieved from a study of CD4 T cells in relation to SARS-CoV-2 and coronaviruses. At the level of the study: After 10 days of antigen culture, PBMC TCR beta CDR3s were sequenced. Shared crossreactive spike epitopes were mapped to their HLA restriction. Findings and caveats of the study: The cross-reactivity analysis covered only spike protein, not other viral proteins.

Libraries were prepared by immunoSEQ multiplex PCR; TCRdb keeps only in-frame clonotypes and omits some of them. The table includes tens of thousands of clones, about 80% detected once. The length of the CDR3 is 14 residues. Germline V gene data show CDR1 as MNHEY and CDR2 as SVGAGI. The ends were cut back, 5 bases at V and 4 bases at J, with 14 bases in the middle. In the case of this clone: The antigen is undetermined.

The unexposed donors gave CD4+ T cells in about 2010-2019, prior to COVID-19. After around nine days of culture, CD4+ T cells were isolated. The J gene is TRBJ1-1, the V gene TRBV6-5, with D tentatively TRBD1 (6 bases). This clonotype was obtained from a human donor in good health. Sample: CD4+ T cells from PBMCs, cultured in vitro. CDR3 sequence: CASSTGTRSTEAFF. The CDR3 DNA is TGTGCCAGCAGTACCGGGACAAGGAGCACTGAAGCTTTCTTT.